The rows below give T cell receptor beta chains drawn from one sample of a study of T cells in Graves' hyperthyroidism and ophthalmopathy. TCRdb re-called the multiplex PCR reads through MiXCR, storing one row per CDR3 protein. The sample contains fewer than 700,000 distinct CDR3 sequences, about 16% of which appear only once. Sequencing was performed on blood. The receptors were sampled from a woman aged 25 to 39 with Graves' hyperthyroidism. Both conserved end residues are part of each CDR3. Each record gives: CDR3 length, J gene, clone size, V gene, D gene, CDR3 protein, CDR3 DNA. D genes are given only for firm matches. Some rows mark clone size as missing; the rest say once, few, many or name a class of expanded clone.

15 TRBJ1-5 many TRBV6-2/TRBV6-3 NA CASKTGVYSNQPQHF TGTGCCAGCAAGACGGGGGTTTACTCCAATCAGCCCCAGCATTTT
15 TRBJ1-2 few TRBV6-5 NA CASSYLEGGIYGYTF TGTGCCAGCAGTTACTTAGAGGGGGGAATTTATGGCTACACCTTC
13 TRBJ1-2 NA TRBV6-1 NA CASSEGPLGDYTF TGTGCCAGCAGTGAAGGCCCTTTAGGGGACTACACCTTC
15 TRBJ2-2 many TRBV5-1 NA CASSAGAVTTGELFF TGCGCCAGCAGCGCGGGGGCCGTGACTACCGGGGAGCTGTTTTTT
14 TRBJ2-5 many TRBV28 NA CASSALTNQETQYF TGTGCCAGCAGCGCCCTCACGAATCAAGAGACCCAGTACTTC
17 TRBJ2-3 many TRBV3-1 NA CASSHSGRHPLTDTQYF TGTGCCAGCAGCCATTCTGGGCGGCATCCCCTCACAGATACGCAGTATTTT
13 TRBJ1-6 few TRBV6-1 TRBD1 CASRLDRVSPLHF TGTGCCAGCAGGCTGGACAGGGTTTCACCCCTCCACTTT
16 TRBJ2-7 many TRBV7-2 NA CASSPRTARGSYEQYF TGTGCCAGCAGCCCCCGGACAGCTCGGGGCTCCTACGAGCAGTACTTC
19 TRBJ1-1 NA TRBV20-1 TRBD1 CSARLPLFRDRGRRGEAFF TGCAGTGCTAGACTTCCCCTCTTCCGGGACAGGGGTCGAAGGGGAGAAGCTTTCTTT
15 TRBJ1-3 NA TRBV6-1 NA CASSEMGSSGNTIYF TGTGCCAGCAGTGAAATGGGAAGCTCTGGAAACACCATATATTTT
15 TRBJ1-1 NA TRBV3-1 TRBD1 CASSHLTGRNTEAFF TGTGCCAGCAGCCACCTGACAGGGAGGAACACTGAAGCTTTCTTT
14 TRBJ2-3 many TRBV2 TRBD2 CASRASGFTDTQYF TGTGCCAGCAGGGCTAGCGGATTCACAGATACGCAGTATTTT
14 TRBJ2-5 many TRBV20-1 TRBD2 CSAPRQTSGSGQYF TGCAGTGCCCCCCGCCAGACTAGCGGGAGTGGCCAGTACTTC
12 TRBJ2-1 many TRBV3-1 NA CASSQDLHEQFF TGTGCCAGCAGCCAAGATCTGCATGAGCAGTTCTTC
14 TRBJ1-2 many TRBV2 NA CASIRTRANYGYTF TGTGCCAGCATTCGGACAAGAGCTAACTATGGCTACACCTTC
12 TRBJ1-4 few TRBV28 NA CASSQNNEKLFF TGTGCCAGCTCCCAAAATAATGAAAAACTGTTTTTT
15 TRBJ1-2 NA TRBV24-1 TRBD1 CATSEPGTASYGYTF TGTGCCACCAGTGAACCCGGGACAGCCAGCTATGGCTACACCTTC
14 TRBJ2-1 many TRBV27 NA CASSYRLDYNEQFF TGTGCCAGCAGTTATCGACTAGATTACAATGAGCAGTTCTTC
15 TRBJ2-1 few TRBV7-9 TRBD2 CASSLGGLAGVEQFF TGTGCCAGCAGCTTAGGAGGACTAGCGGGAGTTGAGCAGTTCTTC
15 TRBJ2-1 many TRBV30 NA CAWSVRPITRSEQFF TGTGCCTGGAGTGTACGACCCATAACGAGAAGTGAGCAGTTCTTC
18 TRBJ1-1 many TRBV6-6 TRBD1 CASSYFPGQGAVNTEAFF TGTGCCAGCAGTTACTTCCCCGGACAGGGGGCAGTGAACACTGAAGCTTTCTTT
15 TRBJ2-3 many TRBV2 TRBD2 CASSPPTSVTDTQYF TGTGCCAGCAGCCCGCCGACTAGCGTCACAGATACGCAGTATTTT
16 TRBJ2-7 many TRBV20-1 TRBD1 CSARGLLTGGAYEQYF TGCAGTGCTAGAGGCCTACTGACAGGGGGCGCCTACGAGCAGTACTTC
13 TRBJ2-2 NA TRBV29-1 TRBD1 CSVGTGYTGELFF TGCAGCGTCGGGACAGGGTACACCGGGGAGCTGTTTTTT
15 TRBJ2-7 few TRBV5-6 TRBD2 CASSRRLAGGYEQYF TGTGCCAGCAGCCGTCGACTAGCGGGCGGCTACGAGCAGTACTTC
11 TRBJ2-2 many TRBV30 NA CAWGTTGELFF TGTGCCTGGGGCACCACCGGGGAGCTGTTTTTT
13 TRBJ1-6 few TRBV3-1 NA CASSQDPVSPLHF TGTGCCAGCAGCCAAGATCCCGTTTCACCCCTCCACTTT
17 TRBJ2-1 many TRBV10-3 TRBD2 CAISESLPTSGYNEQFF TGTGCCATCAGTGAGTCCCTTCCGACTAGCGGGTACAATGAGCAGTTCTTC
16 TRBJ1-2 NA TRBV4-1 NA CASSQEPRDGDYGYTF TGCGCCAGCAGCCAAGAACCTCGGGACGGGGACTATGGCTACACCTTC
16 TRBJ1-2 NA TRBV19 NA CASSSLGEHANYGYTF TGTGCCAGTAGCTCCCTCGGGGAGCACGCTAACTATGGCTACACCTTC
15 TRBJ2-5 few TRBV5-8 NA CASVEVRGYQETQYF TGTGCCAGCGTCGAGGTCAGAGGGTACCAAGAGACCCAGTACTTC
14 TRBJ2-3 NA TRBV9 NA CASSVGWNADTQYF TGTGCCAGCAGCGTCGGGTGGAACGCAGATACGCAGTATTTT
15 TRBJ2-7 many TRBV18 NA CASSPPGQGLGEQYF TGTGCCAGCTCACCACCGGGGCAGGGGCTAGGCGAGCAGTACTTC
13 TRBJ2-3 many TRBV18 TRBD2 CASSASGTDTQYF TGTGCCAGCTCGGCTAGCGGAACAGATACGCAGTATTTT
13 TRBJ2-2 many TRBV20-1 TRBD2 CSGLAGADGELFF TGCAGTGGACTAGCGGGAGCGGACGGGGAGCTGTTTTTT
17 TRBJ2-1 NA TRBV18 TRBD2 CASSPQTSGGRDNEQFF TGTGCCAGCTCACCCCAAACTAGCGGAGGGCGGGACAATGAGCAGTTCTTC
16 TRBJ1-5 many TRBV28 TRBD1 CASSRYSGTGRQPQHF TGTGCCAGCAGTCGTTACAGCGGGACAGGGAGACAGCCCCAGCATTTT
13 TRBJ2-7 few TRBV5-1 NA CASSWDPYYEQYF TGCGCCAGCAGCTGGGACCCCTACTACGAGCAGTACTTC
14 TRBJ2-5 many TRBV7-2 NA CASSFSGRQETQYF TGTGCCAGCAGCTTTAGCGGAAGGCAAGAGACCCAGTACTTC
15 TRBJ2-3 once TRBV19 TRBD2 CASSNGLAATDTQYF TGTGCCAGTAGTAACGGACTAGCGGCCACAGATACGCAGTATTTT
13 TRBJ1-2 many TRBV20-1 NA CSATDLANYGYTF TGCAGTGCTACCGATCTAGCTAACTATGGCTACACCTTC
13 TRBJ2-7 few TRBV30 NA CATSGTSNYEQYF TGTGCCACGTCCGGGACCTCGAACTACGAGCAGTACTTC
15 TRBJ2-3 few TRBV7-3 NA CASSFSSTGTDTQYF TGTGCCAGCAGCTTCTCTTCGACAGGCACAGATACGCAGTATTTT
17 TRBJ1-1 NA TRBV6-5 NA CASSYWTPGEMNTEAFF TGTGCCAGCAGTTACTGGACACCCGGAGAAATGAACACTGAAGCTTTCTTT
17 TRBJ2-4 NA TRBV30 TRBD1 CAWNPGQGARRENIQYF TGTGCCTGGAACCCGGGACAGGGGGCGCGAAGGGAGAACATTCAGTACTTC
17 TRBJ2-7 few TRBV7-3 NA CASSLQEWSSFYYEQYF TGTGCCAGCAGCTTACAGGAGTGGTCCAGCTTTTACTACGAGCAGTACTTC
11 TRBJ2-5 many TRBV12-3/TRBV12-4 NA CASRKQETQYF TGTGCCAGCAGAAAACAAGAGACCCAGTACTTC
14 TRBJ2-7 many TRBV6-1 NA CASTPVAGPYEQYF TGTGCCAGCACCCCCGTCGCGGGGCCCTACGAGCAGTACTTC
15 TRBJ2-7 many TRBV5-5 TRBD1 CASNMRDRGIYEQYF TGTGCCAGCAACATGAGGGACAGAGGAATCTACGAGCAGTACTTC
15 TRBJ1-4 many TRBV28 TRBD1 CASSLTGTGVEKLFF TGTGCCAGCAGTTTGACCGGGACAGGGGTGGAAAAACTGTTTTTT
14 TRBJ2-1 NA TRBV7-9 NA CASSLVANYNEQFF TGTGCCAGCAGCTTAGTCGCCAACTACAATGAGCAGTTCTTC
13 TRBJ1-1 NA TRBV19 NA CASSPQTNTEAFF TGTGCCAGTAGTCCCCAGACGAACACTGAAGCTTTCTTT
15 TRBJ2-2 many TRBV2 TRBD2 CASSAGLANTGELFF TGTGCCAGCAGTGCGGGACTAGCGAACACCGGGGAGCTGTTTTTT
14 TRBJ2-1 few TRBV19 TRBD2 CASNGAGPYNEQFF TGTGCCAGTAACGGAGCGGGACCGTACAATGAGCAGTTCTTC
16 TRBJ2-1 few TRBV29-1 TRBD2 CSVGPLTSVTYNEQFF TGCAGCGTTGGCCCTCTGACTAGCGTCACCTACAATGAGCAGTTCTTC
17 TRBJ2-1 NA TRBV30 TRBD2 CAWTAASGRGSYNEQFF TGTGCCTGGACTGCGGCTAGCGGGAGGGGGTCCTACAATGAGCAGTTCTTC
14 TRBJ2-1 many TRBV2 TRBD1 CASRDFDRDLEQFF TGTGCCAGCAGGGACTTCGACAGGGACCTAGAGCAGTTCTTC
12 TRBJ1-1 many TRBV29-1 NA CSVEGGPTEAFF TGCAGCGTTGAAGGGGGGCCCACTGAAGCTTTCTTT
15 TRBJ2-1 few TRBV19 TRBD2 CASSTRLSGTQEQFF TGTGCCAGTAGTACCCGATTGAGCGGGACCCAGGAGCAGTTCTTC
18 TRBJ2-1 NA TRBV9 TRBD2 CASSVAPLLAGVLNEQFF TGTGCCAGCAGCGTAGCCCCTCTACTAGCGGGAGTTCTTAATGAGCAGTTCTTC